These 29 T cell receptor beta chains share one sample of origin, sequenced in a study of T cells expressing NK-cell markers. One entry per CDR3 protein, without DNA, is what TCRdb gives after re-calling the 5' RACE reads. Here the sample table reports approximately 170,000 distinct CDR3 sequences. The sample was blood T cells: a sorted CD56 or NKG2C T cell subset, CD4+ or CD8+ T cells, or bulk PBMC T cells (not recorded which). These receptors all come from a man aged 18-70 years in good health.

The CDR3 protein is CASSLAREQYF. The rearrangement uses TRBV7-8 and TRBJ2-7. The CDR3 length is 11 residues. Germline V gives CDR1 SGHVS, CDR2 FQNEAQ.

The V and J genes are TRBV12-3 or TRBV12-4 and TRBJ1-2; lacking DNA, the TRBD1 call made by TCRdb goes unchecked. The CDR3 is made up of 14 amino acids. This CDR3 reads CASSLLDRVYGYTF.

The chain joins TRBV6-1 to TRBJ1-5; TCRdb designates TRBD1, a call that cannot be tested without DNA. From germline, CDR1 is MNHNS and CDR2 SASEGT. The CDR3 has 17 amino acids. The CDR3 reads CASSEEEGQGDNQPQHF.

Here the CDR3 reads CASSQQGAGQETQYF. The chain recombines TRBV5-1 with TRBJ2-5; TCRdb's D call of TRBD1 is untestable without DNA. CDR1 and CDR2 from the germline V gene are SGHRS and YFSETQ. CDR3 size: 15 residues.

V gene TRBV20-1 combines with J gene TRBJ2-5; TCRdb names TRBD1, which stays unverified in the absence of DNA. Germline values: CDR1 DFQATT, CDR2 SNEGSKA (reference sequence). There are 16 residues in the CDR3. The CDR3 spells CSARDNRGGDVETQYF.

The chain employs TRBV7-3 and TRBJ2-5; TCRdb's D call, TRBD1, is unchecked because there is no DNA. This CDR3 is 13 amino acids long. CDR1 and CDR2 from the germline V gene are SGHTA and FQGTGA. The CDR3 sequence is CASSPGSGETQYF.

The genes are TRBV5-1 and TRBJ2-7; TCRdb reports TRBD1, a call that lacks DNA to check it against. Germline V gene sequence: CDR1 SGHRS, CDR2 YFSETQ. The CDR3 consists of 15 residues. The CDR3 is CASSLETGGSYEQYF.

V gene TRBV27 combines with J gene TRBJ1-4; without DNA, the TCRdb call of TRBD1 cannot be checked. CDR3 length: 16 amino acids. Germline V gene lookup returns CDR1 MNHEY and CDR2 SMNVEV (reference sequence). The CDR3 spells CASSPGGGQSNEKLFF.

The chain has TRBV5-1 and TRBJ2-5; the D call of TRBD1 rests on TCRdb alone, since no DNA is present to check it. Germline-derived CDR1 and CDR2 are SGHRS and YFSETQ. CDR3 length equals 15 residues. The CDR3 reads CASSLGLGPGETQYF.

The chain links TRBV6-1 to TRBJ2-7; TCRdb's D call, TRBD2, is unchecked because there is no DNA. This CDR3 spans 15 amino acids. Germline CDR1 MNHNS, CDR2 SASEGT. This CDR3 is CASSEDGTSGGEQYF.

The CDR3 reads CASSPGQLVYNEQFF. This chain uses TRBV11-3 with TRBJ2-1; TCRdb indicates TRBD1, and absent DNA this call remains unverified. There are 15 residues in the CDR3. Germline-derived CDR1 and CDR2 are SGHNT and YENEEA. The full variable domain, its missing parts supplied by reference TRBV11-3 and TRBJ2-1, is EAGVVQSPRYKIIEKKQPVAFWCNPISGHNTLYWYLQNLGQGPELLIRYENEEAVDDSQLPKDRFSAERLKGVDSTLKIQPAELGDSAVYLCASSPGQLVYNEQFFGPGTRLTVL.

This sequence joins TRBV12-3 or TRBV12-4 and TRBJ2-7; the TCRdb D gene call, TRBD2, has no DNA to confirm it. The length of the CDR3 is 14 residues. CDR3 protein: CASKGTGLSYEQYF.

The chain couples TRBV9 to TRBJ1-1. Germline-derived CDR1 and CDR2 are SGDLS and YYNGEE. The CDR3 runs to 16 residues. CDR3: CASSVEAGGANTEAFF.

V gene TRBV12-5 combines with J gene TRBJ1-3. This CDR3 is built from 13 residues. Germline CDR1 and CDR2: LGHNT and FRNRAP. The CDR3 spells CAEEGGSGNTIYF.

J is TRBJ2-3 and V is TRBV20-1; TCRdb selects TRBD2, and the lack of DNA leaves this call unchecked. The germline V gene has CDR1 DFQATT and CDR2 SNEGSKA (reference sequence). The CDR3 totals 14 residues. CDR3 amino acids: CSARDPGLATAQYF.

V and J are TRBV12-3 or TRBV12-4 and TRBJ2-1; TCRdb gives TRBD1 as the D gene, but with no DNA this cannot be confirmed. The CDR3 is made up of 14 amino acids. CDR3 protein: CASKGTPNYNEQFF.

The chain is built from TRBV15 and TRBJ1-1. The CDR3 length is 15 residues. Germline V gene data show CDR1 as LNHNV and CDR2 as YYDKDF (reference sequence). This chain's CDR3 is CATSRDARWNTEAFF.

The chain carries TRBV21-1 and TRBJ1-3. TRBV21-1 is labeled a pseudogene. The CDR3 length is 16 residues. The CDR3 region is CASSNPGLNSGNTIYF.

V and J are TRBV28 and TRBJ1-3. CDR3 size: 14 residues. Germline CDR1 reads MDHEN; CDR2 reads SYDVKM. The CDR3 spells CASSLFRPGNTIYF.

This chain links TRBV28 with TRBJ2-7; checking the TCRdb D call of TRBD1 is not possible without DNA. Germline V gene data show CDR1 as MDHEN and CDR2 as SYDVKM. CDR3 length: 12 residues. CDR3 sequence reads: CASSTGGNEQYF.

The rearrangement links TRBV2 to TRBJ2-7; TCRdb's D call, TRBD1, is unchecked because there is no DNA. CDR1 is SNHLY and CDR2 is FYNNEI in the germline V gene. The CDR3 length is 15 residues. CDR3 amino acids: CASSELGGRPPEQYF.

The rearrangement uses TRBV7-2 and TRBJ1-6; the D gene TCRdb calls, TRBD1, cannot be checked with no DNA. The CDR3 spans 16 residues. Looked up from germline, CDR1 is SGHTA and CDR2 is FQGNSA. The CDR3 loop is CASSWGVGYYNSPLHF.

The chain links TRBV3-1 to TRBJ2-5; the TCRdb call, TRBD2, lacks DNA for checking. The CDR3 has 17 residues. Germline V lookup: CDR1 LGHDT, CDR2 YNNKEL (reference sequence). CDR3 sequence: CASSHSPTGLGPETQYF.

The chain recombines TRBV29-1 with TRBJ2-7; TCRdb's D call of TRBD1 is untestable without DNA. The CDR3 sequence is 14 residues long. The germline CDR1 and CDR2 sequences are SQVTM and ANQGSEA. The CDR3 sequence is CSVEGPGTLHEQYF.

The chain is built from TRBV12-3 or TRBV12-4 and TRBJ2-3. This CDR3 has 17 residues. CDR3 sequence reads: CASSLLTDKESTDTQYF.

The chain has TRBV7-3 and TRBJ2-1; TCRdb indicates TRBD2, and absent DNA this call remains unverified. CDR1 is SGHTA and CDR2 is FQGTGA in the germline V gene. The CDR3 length is 15 residues. The CDR3: CASSPGLAGYNEQFF.

The chain links TRBV7-9 to TRBJ2-7; absent DNA, TCRdb's TRBD1 call cannot be checked. In germline, CDR1 is SEHNR, CDR2 FQNEAQ (reference sequence). The CDR3 extends over 13 amino acids. The CDR3 loop is CASSRREGHEQYF.

The chain has TRBV12-3 or TRBV12-4 and TRBJ1-2; the TCRdb D gene call, TRBD1, has no DNA to confirm it. The CDR3 is 13 residues long. The CDR3: CASSTGQHYGYTF.

V is TRBV19 and J is TRBJ2-2; TCRdb's D gene call, TRBD1, goes unchecked for lack of DNA. Germline assignment: CDR1 LNHDA and CDR2 SQIVND (reference sequence). CDR3 length equals 14 residues. The CDR3 region is CATRTGGVTGELFF.